This T cell receptor beta chain was found in a study of T cell clonality in common variable immunodeficiency. Whole-study results and caveats: Common variable immunodeficiency TCR beta sequences reportedly had fewer deletions and N-nucleotide insertions. Links between repertoire features and CVID complications were heterogeneity-limited.

Germline values: CDR1 KGHSH, CDR2 LQKENI. CDR3 size: 15 residues. V was shortened by 2 bases and J by 0 bases, with 10 bases between the two germline ends. This clone has a count of ten or more. The target antigen is unknown. Read sequence stops 3 residues before the CDR3 end, and the germline J gene provides the missing end. Produced via immunoSEQ multiplex PCR; TCRdb's table is partial and in-frame only. Captured here are tens of thousands of clones, none seen once; the top ten comprise 6.1%. CVID subjects were neither ill nor on immunomodulatory or immunosuppressive medication at sampling. The gene calls are TRBV18 and TRBJ1-2; D ambiguous. The sample consisted of peripheral blood mononuclear cells. The clonotype was recovered from a human donor with common variable immunodeficiency. The sequenced part of the CDR3 DNA is TGTGCCAGCTCACCAGAAGGACTCTCTAACTATGGC. It is translated as CASSPEGLSNYG. The full CDR3 is CASSPEGLSNYGYTF.